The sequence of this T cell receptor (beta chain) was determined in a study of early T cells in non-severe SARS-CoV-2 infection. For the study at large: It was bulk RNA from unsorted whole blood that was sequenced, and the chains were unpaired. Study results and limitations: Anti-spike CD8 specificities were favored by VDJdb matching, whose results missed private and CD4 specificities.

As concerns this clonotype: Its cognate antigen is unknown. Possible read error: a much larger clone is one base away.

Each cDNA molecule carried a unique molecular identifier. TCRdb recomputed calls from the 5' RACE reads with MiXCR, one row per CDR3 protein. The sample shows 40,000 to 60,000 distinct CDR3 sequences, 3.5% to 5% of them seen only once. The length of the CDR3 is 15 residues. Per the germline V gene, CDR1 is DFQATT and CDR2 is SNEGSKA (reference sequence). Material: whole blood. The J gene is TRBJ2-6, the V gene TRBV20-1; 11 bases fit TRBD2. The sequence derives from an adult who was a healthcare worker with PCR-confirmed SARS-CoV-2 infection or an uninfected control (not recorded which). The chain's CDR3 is CGGTSGSPGANVLTF. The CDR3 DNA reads TGCGGTGGGACTAGCGGAAGCCCTGGGGCCAACGTCCTGACTTTC.